The 26 T cell receptor beta chains listed next were all sequenced from one sample in a study of blood T cell repertoires in COVID-19. Data came from immunoSEQ multiplex PCR; TCRdb stores just in-frame clones and leaves some out. The sample yields about 120,000 clones, 87% seen once. The sequenced sample consisted of peripheral blood. The source of these receptors is a woman between 45 and 65 years old with acute or convalescent COVID-19.

The rearrangement uses TRBV19 and TRBJ2-2, with TRBD2 matching 8 bases. There are 14 residues in the CDR3. V lost 8 bases to trimming and J lost 4 bases; unmatched junction nucleotides: 6. Germline V gene data show CDR1 as LNHDA and CDR2 as SQIVND (reference sequence). The CDR3 DNA reads as TGTGCCAGTTACGCGGGGGGCGGCACCGGGGAGCTGTTTTTT. Amino acids: CASYAGGGTGELFF.

The genes are TRBV18 and TRBJ2-3; D is possibly TRBD1 (5 bases). Germline V gene lookup returns CDR1 KGHSH and CDR2 LQKENI. V lost 0 bases and J lost 9, with 13 bases in between. There are 14 residues in the CDR3. The CDR3 sequence is CASSPPFRDSTQYF. Written as DNA, the CDR3 is TGTGCCAGCTCACCACCTTTCAGGGATTCCACGCAGTATTTT.

This rearrangement joins TRBV20-1 to TRBJ2-5, with unresolved D. The V gene's germline CDR1 is DFQATT and CDR2 SNEGSKA (reference sequence). Trimming cost V 3 bases and J 5 bases, with 10 bases left between them. The CDR3 has 12 amino acids. The CDR3 sequence is CSASSHGETQYF. For the CDR3, the DNA is TGCAGTGCTAGTTCACACGGGGAGACCCAGTACTTC.

CDR3 protein: CASSPFAGGNEQYF. For the CDR3, the DNA is TGTGCCAGTAGTCCCTTCGCGGGAGGAAACGAGCAGTACTTC. The rearrangement uses TRBV19 and TRBJ2-7, with 8 nucleotides matching TRBD2. This CDR3 has 14 amino acids. J was trimmed by 5 bases and V by 5 bases; bases with no gene match: 8. The germline gives CDR1 LNHDA, CDR2 SQIVND (reference sequence).

The gene calls are TRBV25-1 and TRBJ2-5; weak D call: TRBD1 (6 bases). With 0 bases removed from V and 2 bases from J, the gap between germline ends came to 10 bases. Germline CDR1 is MGHDK and CDR2 is SYGVNS. The CDR3 runs to 15 residues. CDR3 residues: CASSEYTGLQETQYF. As DNA, the CDR3 is TGTGCCAGCAGTGAATACACAGGGTTACAAGAGACCCAGTACTTC.

This clone showed up just a few times. This sequence joins TRBV6-5 and TRBJ2-7; a possible D gene is TRBD1 (6 bases). This CDR3 spans 14 amino acids. Looked up from germline, CDR1 is MNHEY and CDR2 is SVGAGI. V lost 0 bases to trimming and J lost 2 bases, with 8 bases between them. The CDR3 coding sequence is TGTGCCAGCAGTTACTCGCAGGGGACCTACGAGCAGTACTTC. Its protein product is CASSYSQGTYEQYF.

The V and J genes are TRBV27 and TRBJ1-5; D perhaps matches TRBD1 (5 bases). Germline CDR1 is MNHEY and CDR2 is SMNVEV (reference sequence). V lost 5 bases, J lost 0 bases, and 8 bases lay in between. The CDR3 loop spans 14 amino acids. CDR3 loop: CASSDSYSNQPQHF. As DNA, the CDR3 is TGTGCCAGCAGTGACAGCTATAGCAATCAGCCCCAGCATTTT.

V is TRBV5-4 and J is TRBJ2-1, with no clear D. Germline V lookup: CDR1 SGHNT, CDR2 YYREEE (reference sequence). This CDR3 is 11 amino acids long. Trimming took off 2 bases at V and 6 bases at J, with 3 bases between the two ends. The CDR3, as DNA: TGTGCCAGCAGCTTTATCAATGAGCAGTTCTTC. It translates to CASSFINEQFF. The entire variable domain, with the rest obtained from reference TRBV5-4 and TRBJ2-1, is as follows: ETGVTQSPTHLIKTRGQQVTLRCSSQSGHNTVSWYQQALGQGPQFIFQYYREEENGRGNFPPRFSGLQFPNYSSELNVNALELDDSALYLCASSFINEQFFGPGTRLTVL.

The V call is TRBV9, the J call TRBJ2-1, with D perhaps matching TRBD2 (5 bases). In germline, CDR1 is SGDLS, CDR2 YYNGEE. The CDR3 is 20 amino acids. The V gene lost 1 base and the J gene lost 0 bases, with 23 bases spanning the gap. The CDR3 is CASSVSPLSNRGSSYNEQFF. The CDR3 nucleotides read TGTGCCAGCAGCGTATCCCCTCTTAGCAACCGGGGAAGCTCCTACAATGAGCAGTTCTTC.

The V gene is TRBV7-3, the J gene TRBJ1-3; D uncertain. V lost 2 bases to trimming and J lost 0 bases, with 8 bases between them. The germline gives CDR1 SGHTA, CDR2 FQGTGA. The length of the CDR3 is 15 residues. CDR3 amino acids: CASSLGLSSGNTIYF. The CDR3 region has the DNA TGTGCCAGCAGCTTAGGACTGTCCTCTGGAAACACCATATATTTT.

The genes are TRBV7-8 and TRBJ1-2, with TRBD1 matching over 10 bases. The CDR3 covers 15 residues. With V trimmed by 5 bases and J by 8 bases, 11 bases remained unmatched. Germline CDR1 is SGHVS and CDR2 is FQNEAQ. As DNA, the CDR3 is TGTGCCAGCAGCGCGGGGGACAGGGGAATCGGAGGCTACACCTTC. This encodes CASSAGDRGIGGYTF.

The chain combines TRBV7-2 with TRBJ2-1, with a weak D call TRBD2 (6 bases). The CDR3 extends over 17 amino acids. The germline V and J ends were trimmed by 5 bases and 2 bases, with 19 bases remaining between them. The germline gives CDR1 SGHTA, CDR2 FQGNSA. The CDR3 nucleotides are TGTGCCAGCAGCCCATGGACTACCCGAGAGACCTACAATGAGCAGTTCTTC. It is translated as CASSPWTTRETYNEQFF.

The chain joins TRBV19 to TRBJ2-2, with TRBD1 as a possible D gene (5 bases). Deletions cut 3 bases from V and 4 bases from J, with 9 bases between. Germline V gene sequence: CDR1 LNHDA, CDR2 SQIVND (reference sequence). This CDR3 is 14 amino acids long. CDR3 nucleotides: TGTGCCAGTAGTATCCAGGGCAGCACCGGGGAGCTGTTTTTT. Translation: CASSIQGSTGELFF. Full variable domain (outside the CDR3, taken from reference TRBV19 and TRBJ2-2): DGGITQSPKYLFRKEGQNVTLSCEQNLNHDAMYWYRQDPGQGLRLIYYSQIVNDFQKGDIAEGYSVSREKKESFPLTVTSAQKNPTAFYLCASSIQGSTGELFFGEGSRLTVL.

The table lists this clone with a count of one. V gene TRBV7-2 combines with J gene TRBJ2-1; 8 bases match TRBD2. CDR1 SGHTA and CDR2 FQGNSA come from the germline V gene. The CDR3 is 15 residues long. V trimming: 5 bases; J trimming: 5 bases; junction bases outside the gene matches: 8. This chain's CDR3 is CASSPWGSGNNEQFF. CDR3 DNA sequence: TGTGCCAGCAGCCCCTGGGGTAGCGGGAACAATGAGCAGTTCTTC.

J is TRBJ2-1 and V is TRBV7-9; 7 bases line up with TRBD2. This CDR3 contains 15 residues. V was pared by 3 bases and J by 4 bases, with 6 bases of the junction left unmatched. Germline V gene lookup returns CDR1 SEHNR and CDR2 FQNEAQ (reference sequence). The CDR3 is CASSLSLAVYNEQFF. CDR3 nucleotides: TGTGCCAGCAGCTTGAGCCTAGCGGTTTACAATGAGCAGTTCTTC.

V gene TRBV18 combines with J gene TRBJ2-1, with D possibly matching TRBD2 (6 bases). Trimming removed 5 bases from V and 7 bases from J, with 12 bases in between. Germline V gene sequence: CDR1 KGHSH, CDR2 LQKENI. The CDR3 length is 13 residues. Here the CDR3 reads CASSSGTLNEQFF. CDR3 DNA sequence: TGTGCCAGCTCATCCGGGACTTTAAATGAGCAGTTCTTC.

This clone has just one count. This CDR3 is CASSLWSGGKIDTQYF. In DNA, the CDR3 is TGTGCCAGCAGCTTGTGGTCAGGGGGCAAGATCGATACGCAGTATTTT. V and J are TRBV5-6 and TRBJ2-3; 8 nucleotides agree with TRBD1. The CDR3 contains 16 residues. Germline V gene data show CDR1 as SGHDT and CDR2 as YYEEEE. V was pared by 1 base and J by 6 bases, with 10 bases of the junction left unmatched.

In DNA, the CDR3 is TGTGCCGCAGCCTTGTGGGCGAGCACTGAAGCTTTCTTT. It yields the protein CAAALWASTEAFF. The rearrangement joins TRBV28 to TRBJ1-1; D gene ambiguous. The CDR3 consists of 13 residues. Germline CDR1 MDHEN, CDR2 SYDVKM. Trimming pared 11 bases from V and 4 bases from J, leaving 17 bases between.

The chain uses TRBV7-9 and TRBJ2-4; the D gene is possibly TRBD2 (6 bases). Trimming stripped 2 bases from V and 6 bases from J, with 11 bases between. This CDR3 spans 14 amino acids. The germline V gene encodes CDR1 SEHNR and CDR2 FQNEAQ (reference sequence). The CDR3 DNA sequence: TGTGCCAGCAGCTTATTGGCGGGGACAAACATTCAGTACTTC. Protein product: CASSLLAGTNIQYF. The complete variable domain, with remaining parts taken from reference TRBV7-9 and TRBJ2-4, reads DTGVSQNPRHKITKRGQNVTFRCDPISEHNRLYWYRQTLGQGPEFLTYFQNEAQLEKSRLLSDRFSAERPKGSFSTLEIQRTEQGDSAMYLCASSLLAGTNIQYFGAGTRLSVL.

The chain links TRBV19 to TRBJ1-6; D uncertain. The CDR3 covers 20 residues. Trimming cost V 7 bases and J 1 base, with 26 bases left between them. The germline gives CDR1 LNHDA, CDR2 SQIVND (reference sequence). The CDR3: CASKRRVTETASSYNSPLHF. CDR3 coding DNA: TGTGCCAGTAAGAGACGGGTCACTGAAACCGCATCGTCCTATAATTCACCCCTCCACTTT.

The chain links TRBV7-6 to TRBJ2-5; 7 positions match TRBD1. The CDR3 covers 16 residues. Germline V CDR1 and CDR2: SGHVS, FNYEAQ. J gave up 0 bases and V 2 bases, and 6 bases lay outside the gene matches. The CDR3: CASSLPPTGYQETQYF. In DNA form, the CDR3 reads TGTGCCAGCAGCTTACCCCCGACAGGGTACCAAGAGACCCAGTACTTC.

The rearrangement links TRBV6-5 to TRBJ1-1; tentative D call: TRBD1 (5 bases). Germline V gene data show CDR1 as MNHEY and CDR2 as SVGAGI. The CDR3 runs to 11 residues. Deletions cut 4 bases from V and 8 bases from J, with 8 bases between. The CDR3 protein is CASSWGGEAFF. The DNA for the CDR3 is TGTGCCAGCAGTTGGGGGGGGGAAGCTTTCTTT.

The chain couples TRBV25-1 to TRBJ1-4; 7 nucleotides line up with TRBD1. V gave up 4 bases and J gave up 0 bases; unmatched junction bases: 5. Germline V gene data show CDR1 as MGHDK and CDR2 as SYGVNS. The CDR3 runs to 16 residues. Here the CDR3 reads CASSGWTGATNEKLFF. Written as DNA, the CDR3 is TGTGCCAGCAGTGGATGGACAGGAGCAACTAATGAAAAACTGTTTTTT.

The J gene is TRBJ1-5, the V gene TRBV19, with TRBD1 matching 7 bases. J was trimmed by 3 bases and V by 4 bases; bases with no gene match: 9. This CDR3 is 16 amino acids long. Germline assignment: CDR1 LNHDA and CDR2 SQIVND (reference sequence). Here the CDR3 DNA reads TGTGCCAGTAGTAACAAAGGGACAGTCTACAATCAGCCCCAGCATTTT. The encoded protein is CASSNKGTVYNQPQHF.

The chain recombines TRBV5-6 with TRBJ1-6; tentative D call: TRBD1 (6 bases). CDR1 is SGHDT, CDR2 YYEEEE, per germline. Trimming pared 3 bases from V and 7 bases from J, leaving 17 bases between. The CDR3 contains 16 residues. The CDR3 coding sequence is TGTGCCAGCAGCTGGACCTCCGCAGGGGTAAATTCACCCCTCCACTTT. It translates to CASSWTSAGVNSPLHF.

The chain carries TRBV20-1 and TRBJ1-2; 7 bases agree with TRBD1. This CDR3 spans 11 amino acids. Losses at the gene ends were 6 bases for V and 12 bases for J; bases not matched to a gene: 10. Per germline, CDR1 DFQATT and CDR2 SNEGSKA (reference sequence). CDR3 DNA sequence: TGCAGTGCCCACACGGGACAGCGAAACACCTTC. Translated, it gives CSAHTGQRNTF.